This entry lists 24 T cell receptor beta chains sequenced from one sample in a study of T-cell reconstitution after alpha-beta-depleted transplantation in children (dated by TCRdb to about 2016). The library was obtained by PCR. Data came from an Illumina HiSeq 2500. To normalize quantification of the TCRbeta repertoire, the TCR libraries were built with molecular barcoding that relied on unique molecular identifiers. TCRdb passed the public sequencing reads through fastp at Q25 and MiXCR, retaining productive beta sequences. Rows are combined by CDR3 protein, so each entry shows the most common genes and DNA. This sample holds some 290,000 distinct CDR3 sequences; 9.9% were observed only once. Of the sample, roughly 9.1% is held by the ten largest clones. Sequenced here: PBMCs from the stem cell graft donor, sampled from the stem cell graft. The source of these receptors is a human donor who donated a stem cell graft to a child with SCID.

This clonotype was counted at least ten times. V usage is TRBV7-9 and J usage is TRBJ2-2; no firm D call. The CDR3 has 13 amino acids. V lost 4 bases to trimming and J lost 7 bases, with 10 bases between them. The germline CDR1 and CDR2 sequences are SEHNR and FQNEAQ (reference sequence). CDR3 in amino acids: CASSSRTNGELFF. The CDR3 DNA follows: TGTGCCAGCAGCTCCCGGACGAACGGGGAGCTGTTTTTT.

Note on this clonotype: Germline and junction disagree at one end, which may indicate a read error. The chain has TRBV3-1 and TRBJ2-7, with TRBD1 matching 8 bases. The CDR3 covers 15 residues. The germline V gene has CDR1 LGHDT and CDR2 YNNKEL (reference sequence). The CDR3 nucleotides are TGTGCAAGCAGCCTTACTTACAGGGGGTTCTACGAGCAGTACTTC. Its translation is CASSLTYRGFYEQYF.

V and J are TRBV6-5 and TRBJ1-1; 7 positions agree with TRBD1. The V and J ends lost 6 bases and 1 base, in that order; junction bases with no gene match: 5. Germline V gives CDR1 MNHEY, CDR2 SVGAGI. The CDR3 sequence is 14 residues long. CDR3 sequence reads: CASSKGAPNTEAFF. For the CDR3, the DNA is TGTGCCAGCAGCAAGGGGGCTCCGAACACTGAAGCTTTCTTT.

This clonotype occurred a few times. This sequence joins TRBV5-1 and TRBJ2-5; tentative D call: TRBD2 (6 bases). The CDR3 contains 13 residues. The germline V gene encodes CDR1 SGHRS and CDR2 YFSETQ. The V and J ends lost 5 bases and 3 bases respectively, with 11 bases between them. CDR3: CASSWRGEETQYF. The DNA for the CDR3 is TGCGCCAGCAGTTGGAGGGGAGAAGAGACCCAGTACTTC. The whole variable domain, filled in from reference TRBV5-1 and TRBJ2-5, reads KAGVTQTPRYLIKTRGQQVTLSCSPISGHRSVSWYQQTPGQGLQFLFEYFSETQRNKGNFPGRFSGRQFSNSRSEMNVSTLELGDSALYLCASSWRGEETQYFGPGTRLLVL.

This clonotype was observed a few times. V is TRBV7-2 and J is TRBJ2-2; 13 nucleotides align to TRBD2. The CDR3 covers 16 residues. Germline V CDR1 and CDR2: SGHTA, FQGNSA. J gave up 7 bases and V 7 bases, and 9 bases lay outside the gene matches. In DNA, the CDR3 is TGTGCCAGCACAACTCGGACTAGCGGGGGTAGCGGGGAGCTGTTTTTT. This codes for CASTTRTSGGSGELFF.

DNA of the CDR3: TGCGGGCGCGATCGACTGGACAGTCGGATCGCGACCCAGTACTTC. Its protein is CGRDRLDSRIATQYF. The chain uses TRBV5-1 and TRBJ2-5; maybe TRBD1 (6 bases). The CDR3 sequence is 15 residues long. The germline CDR1 and CDR2 sequences are SGHRS and YFSETQ.

This clonotype was picked up many times. The V gene is TRBV20-1, the J gene TRBJ1-2, with D possibly TRBD1 on 5 matching bases. Between the trimmed V and J ends, which lost 2 bases and 4 bases, there was a span of 20 bases. The CDR3 runs to 16 residues. Germline V gene sequence: CDR1 DFQATT, CDR2 SNEGSKA (reference sequence). CDR3 in amino acids: CSARPVGTPMVYGYTF. In nucleotides, the CDR3 is TGCAGTGCTAGACCCGTGGGGACTCCCATGGTCTATGGCTACACCTTC.

This clonotype was seen a handful of times. V and J are TRBV7-6 and TRBJ1-4, with unresolved D. The CDR3 length is 11 residues. V lost 7 bases to trimming and J lost 10 bases, with 10 bases between them. Germline V lookup: CDR1 SGHVS, CDR2 FNYEAQ. The CDR3 is CASTSGGKLFF. CDR3 in DNA: TGTGCCAGCACCTCTGGAGGAAAACTGTTTTTT.

This clonotype has more than one count but fewer than ten. This sequence joins TRBV7-9 and TRBJ1-2; no firm D call. The V end lost 1 base, the J end lost 2 bases, and 11 bases lay between the germline ends. The germline gives CDR1 SEHNR, CDR2 FQNEAQ (reference sequence). The CDR3 has 15 amino acids. The CDR3 region has the DNA TGTGCCAGCAGCTTAGTCCCTTTACAGAACTATGGCTACACCTTC. Translated, it gives CASSLVPLQNYGYTF.

At least ten counts were recorded for this clonotype. This rearrangement joins TRBV20-1 to TRBJ2-2; 8 bases map to TRBD2. Trimming at V came to 2 bases and at J to 6 bases, leaving 2 bases not matched to a gene. Germline lookup yields CDR1 DFQATT and CDR2 SNEGSKA (reference sequence). The CDR3 runs 13 residues. The CDR3 loop reads CSARKAGAGELFF. CDR3 in DNA: TGCAGTGCTAGAAAAGCGGGGGCCGGGGAGCTGTTTTTT.

The rearrangement links TRBV10-2 to TRBJ1-2; a possible D gene is TRBD1 (5 bases). Trimming stripped 2 bases from V and 0 bases from J, with 10 bases between. CDR1 is WSHSY, CDR2 SAAADI, per germline. This CDR3 spans 15 amino acids. CDR3 loop: CASSEPGDANYGYTF. Here the CDR3 DNA reads TGCGCCAGCAGTGAGCCCGGGGACGCTAACTATGGCTACACCTTC.

In its sample, this clonotype was seen a few times. The chain joins TRBV2 to TRBJ1-1; weak D call: TRBD1 (5 bases). The CDR3 spans 14 residues. V was shortened by 4 bases and J by 1 base, with 10 bases between the two germline ends. CDR1 SNHLY and CDR2 FYNNEI come from the germline V gene. CDR3 sequence reads: CASSGQIQNTEAFF. The CDR3 nucleotides read TGTGCCAGCAGTGGACAGATACAGAACACTGAAGCTTTCTTT.

The V call is TRBV10-3, the J call TRBJ2-1, with a possible D match to TRBD2 (7 bases). CDR1 ENHRY and CDR2 SYGVKD come from the germline V gene. The CDR3 loop spans 14 amino acids. The V end was cut by 9 bases, the J end by 2 bases, with 14 bases between. The CDR3 reads CAICPGGPYNEQFF. The CDR3 nucleotides read TGTGCCATTTGCCCGGGGGGCCCCTACAATGAGCAGTTCTTC.

Worth noting for this clonotype: The junction shows a germline mismatch at one end, possibly a read error. This rearrangement joins TRBV5-1 to TRBJ1-1; no reliable D call. In germline, CDR1 is SGHRS, CDR2 YFSETQ. This CDR3 is built from 11 residues. CDR3 amino acids: CASRLDVEAFF. The CDR3 DNA follows: TGCGCCAGCAGGTTGGACGTTGAAGCTTTCTTT.

The V call is TRBV5-4, the J call TRBJ2-1; D ambiguous. CDR3 length: 19 amino acids. Germline V CDR1 and CDR2: SGHNT, YYREEE (reference sequence). V lost 3 bases and J 6 bases, leaving 28 bases between the germline ends. CDR3 in amino acids: CASSYFSRTTHRTGNEQFF. The CDR3 nucleotides are TGTGCCAGCAGCTACTTCAGCCGAACAACACACCGGACGGGCAATGAGCAGTTCTTC. Combining the CDR3 with reference TRBV5-4 and TRBJ2-1 gives the whole variable domain ETGVTQSPTHLIKTRGQQVTLRCSSQSGHNTVSWYQQALGQGPQFIFQYYREEENGRGNFPPRFSGLQFPNYSSELNVNALELDDSALYLCASSYFSRTTHRTGNEQFFGPGTRLTVL.

The chain has TRBV12-3 or TRBV12-4 and TRBJ1-6; no clear D gene. Trimming took off 6 bases at V and 8 bases at J, with 11 bases between the two ends. CDR3 length equals 13 residues. The CDR3 DNA reads as TGTGCCAGCAGGCGGGTCGGAGATTCACCCCTCCACTTT. Protein product: CASRRVGDSPLHF.

The chain has TRBV12-3 or TRBV12-4 and TRBJ1-6; D might be TRBD1 (6 bases). The CDR3 runs to 16 residues. The V end lost 4 bases, the J end lost 3 bases, and 13 bases lay between the germline ends. The CDR3 nucleotides are TGTGCCAGCAGTTCAGCCCAGGGGATCTATAATTCACCCCTCCACTTT. This encodes CASSSAQGIYNSPLHF.

V gene TRBV20-1 combines with J gene TRBJ2-1; 8 positions match TRBD1. Germline assignment: CDR1 DFQATT and CDR2 SNEGSKA (reference sequence). The junction had 15 bases not matched to a gene; V was cut back by 6 bases and J by 8 bases. The CDR3 is made up of 15 amino acids. Here the CDR3 DNA reads TGCAGTGCCACAGGGGGGCAGGATATGTTCTATGAGCAGTTCTTC. Protein product: CSATGGQDMFYEQFF.

This clonotype was detected only a few times. The chain recombines TRBV3-1 with TRBJ1-6; 8 bases are shared with TRBD1. Per the germline V gene, CDR1 is LGHDT and CDR2 is YNNKEL (reference sequence). This CDR3 has 16 residues. Unmatched junction bases numbered 7, after V lost 1 base and J lost 8 bases. The CDR3 region has the DNA TGTGCCAGCAGCCAAGGGCAGGGGGCGCCGGATTCACCCCTCCACTTT. Residues: CASSQGQGAPDSPLHF.

V usage is TRBV7-3 and J usage is TRBJ1-1; D possibly corresponds to TRBD1 (5 bases). Trimming removed 2 bases from V and 2 bases from J, with 12 bases in between. Germline lookup yields CDR1 SGHTA and CDR2 FQGTGA. CDR3 length: 15 amino acids. CDR3 nucleotide sequence: TGTGCCAGCAGCTTAGACAGTGCTCAAAACACTGAAGCTTTCTTT. Protein product: CASSLDSAQNTEAFF.

This sequence joins TRBV27 and TRBJ2-3; 8 nucleotides line up with TRBD2. Germline-derived CDR1 and CDR2 are MNHEY and SMNVEV (reference sequence). Germline trimming cut 8 bases from V and 7 bases from J; bases unmatched to any gene: 8. The length of the CDR3 is 13 residues. The CDR3 DNA reads as TGTGCCAGCCGTCCGGGAGGGCGAAATACGCAGTATTTT. This gives the protein CASRPGGRNTQYF.

Only a few counts were recorded for this clonotype. The chain employs TRBV12-3 or TRBV12-4 and TRBJ2-5; TRBD1 is a possible D gene (6 bases). The CDR3 runs to 12 residues. V lost 8 bases and J 5 bases, leaving 12 bases between the germline ends. This chain's CDR3 is CASRAGEETQYF. CDR3 bases: TGTGCCAGCCGGGCAGGGGAGGAGACCCAGTACTTC.

This clonotype has more than one count but fewer than ten. This rearrangement joins TRBV20-1 to TRBJ2-7; no clear D gene. This CDR3 has 13 residues. Trimming took 6 bases from V and 4 from J, leaving 16 bases between them. Germline V gene lookup returns CDR1 DFQATT and CDR2 SNEGSKA (reference sequence). CDR3 bases: TGCAGTGCCAAAGCGATGGATAGTTACGAGCAGTACTTC. Its protein product is CSAKAMDSYEQYF.

This clonotype was counted between two and nine times. The CDR3 DNA sequence: TGCGCCAGCAGCCCAATCCCTACGGGGGGCCGCTACAATGAGCAGTTCTTC. It specifies CASSPIPTGGRYNEQFF. The chain has TRBV5-1 and TRBJ2-1, with D possibly TRBD2 on 7 matching bases. Trimming cost V 4 bases and J 3 bases, with 20 bases left between them. CDR3 length: 17 amino acids. Germline loops: CDR1 SGHRS, CDR2 YFSETQ.